This entry is about one TCR beta chain. V dropped 5 bases and J dropped 9 bases, with 14 bases sitting between them. Germline lookup yields CDR1 LNHDA and CDR2 SQIVND (reference sequence). The CDR3 spans 13 residues. Clones were read by immunoSEQ multiplex PCR, and TCRdb kept only the in-frame ones, dropping some. The sample lists 76,000 or so clones; around nine tenths were seen once. The entry originates in a study of OX40 agonist ivuxolimab in advanced cancers. A history of autoimmune disease or systemic immunosuppression excluded patients. The clonotype originates from an adult with an advanced solid tumor such as melanoma, head and neck, liver or kidney cancer. The sample here was CD4+ or CD8+ T cells sorted from blood, taken in a trial of the OX40 agonist ivuxolimab. The gene calls are TRBV19 and TRBJ2-4; the D gene is possibly TRBD1 (6 bases). For the CDR3, the DNA is TGTGCCAGTAGTCCCACAGGGTCGGCCATTCAGTACTTC. Its protein product is CASSPTGSAIQYF.